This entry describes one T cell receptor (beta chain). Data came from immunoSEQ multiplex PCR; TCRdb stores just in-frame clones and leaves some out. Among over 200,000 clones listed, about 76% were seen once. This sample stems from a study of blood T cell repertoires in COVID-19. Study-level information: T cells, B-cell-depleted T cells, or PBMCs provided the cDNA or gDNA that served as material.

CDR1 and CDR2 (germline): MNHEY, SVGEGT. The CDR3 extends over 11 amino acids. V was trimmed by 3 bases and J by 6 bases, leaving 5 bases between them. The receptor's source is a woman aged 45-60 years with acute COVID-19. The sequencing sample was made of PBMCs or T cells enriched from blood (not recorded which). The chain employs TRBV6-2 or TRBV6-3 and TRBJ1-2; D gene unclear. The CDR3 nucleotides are TGTGCCAGCAGTTATCAGAATGGCTACACCTTC. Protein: CASSYQNGYTF.